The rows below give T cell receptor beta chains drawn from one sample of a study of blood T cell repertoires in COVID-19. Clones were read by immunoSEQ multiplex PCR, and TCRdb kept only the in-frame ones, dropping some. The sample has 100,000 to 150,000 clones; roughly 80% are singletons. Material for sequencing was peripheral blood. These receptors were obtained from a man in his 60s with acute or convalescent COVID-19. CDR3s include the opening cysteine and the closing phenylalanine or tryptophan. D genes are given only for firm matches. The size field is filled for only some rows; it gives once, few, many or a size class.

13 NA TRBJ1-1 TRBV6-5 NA TGTGCCAGCACTAATCGTTTTAGCACTGAAGCTTTCTTT CASTNRFSTEAFF
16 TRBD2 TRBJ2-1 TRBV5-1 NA TGCGCCAGCAGCTTTGGCGGGGGGGAATCCTACAATGAGCAGTTCTTC CASSFGGGESYNEQFF
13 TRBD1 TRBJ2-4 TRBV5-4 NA TGTGCCAGCAGCTTAGACAGGGGGAACATTCAGTACTTC CASSLDRGNIQYF
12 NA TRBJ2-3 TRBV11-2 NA TGTGCCAGCAGCCCCGTTCCCGATACGCAGTATTTT CASSPVPDTQYF
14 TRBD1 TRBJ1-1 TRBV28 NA TGTGCCAGCAGTACATGGACAGGGTCCACTGAAGCTTTCTTT CASSTWTGSTEAFF
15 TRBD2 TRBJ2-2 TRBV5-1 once TGCGCCAGCACTGTGCAGCGGGGGCGCACCGGGGAGCTGTTTTTT CASTVQRGRTGELFF
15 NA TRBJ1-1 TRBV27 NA TGTGCCAGCAGTTTATCAAACCACGCGGGGGCTCGAGCTTTCTTT CASSLSNHAGARAFF
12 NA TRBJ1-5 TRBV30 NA TGTGCCTGGAGTCCCTACCTCGGGACCCAGCATTTT CAWSPYLGTQHF
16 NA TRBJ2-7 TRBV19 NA TGTGCCAGTAGCAGACAGGGGTTCAGCGGGACCTACGAGCAGTACTTC CASSRQGFSGTYEQYF
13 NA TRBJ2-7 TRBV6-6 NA TGTGCCAGCAACGGCCAGGGAAGCCACGAGCAGTACTTC CASNGQGSHEQYF
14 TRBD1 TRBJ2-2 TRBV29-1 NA TGCAGCGTTGGGATGACAGGGGACACCGGGGAGCTGTTTTTT CSVGMTGDTGELFF
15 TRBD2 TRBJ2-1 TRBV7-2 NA TGTGCCAGCAGCTGGGGCGGGGGTCGGAGGAATGAGCAGTTCTTC CASSWGGGRRNEQFF
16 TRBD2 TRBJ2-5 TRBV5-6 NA TGTGCCAGCAGCCCTGGACTAGCGGGAATCCAAGAGACCCAGTACTTC CASSPGLAGIQETQYF
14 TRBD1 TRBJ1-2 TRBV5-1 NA TGCGCCAGCAGCGTAGGACAGGGCGTTTACGGCTACACCTTC CASSVGQGVYGYTF
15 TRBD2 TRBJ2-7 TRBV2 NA TGTGCCAGCAGTGGCCTTCTAGCGGGATACTACGAGCAGTACTTC CASSGLLAGYYEQYF
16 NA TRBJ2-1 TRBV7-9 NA TGTGCCAGCAGCTTGCCGGGACTGACTGCTGCGCATGAGCAGTTCTTC CASSLPGLTAAHEQFF
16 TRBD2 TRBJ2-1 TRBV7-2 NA TGTGCCAGCAGCTTAACTAGCGGGGGGGCATTCGATGAGCAGTTCTTC CASSLTSGGAFDEQFF
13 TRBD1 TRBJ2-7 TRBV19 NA TGTGCCACCAGTAGGGACAGGGAGGACGAGCAGTACTTC CATSRDREDEQYF
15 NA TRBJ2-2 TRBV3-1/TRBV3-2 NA TGTGCCAGCAGCCAAGCGCTAGCGAACACCGGGGAGCTGTTTTTT CASSQALANTGELFF
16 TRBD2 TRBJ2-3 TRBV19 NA TGTGCCAGTAGTCCCTTGACTAGCGGGAAAGGAGATACGCAGTATTTT CASSPLTSGKGDTQYF
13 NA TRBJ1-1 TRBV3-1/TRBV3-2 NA TGTGCCAGCAGCCTGGCCAAGAACACTGAAGCTTTCTTT CASSLAKNTEAFF
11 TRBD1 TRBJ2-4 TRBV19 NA TGTGCCAGTAATGACAGGGACATTCAGTACTTC CASNDRDIQYF
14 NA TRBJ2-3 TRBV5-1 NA TGCGCCAGCAGCTTGCCAGCGAGCACAGATACGCAGTATTTT CASSLPASTDTQYF
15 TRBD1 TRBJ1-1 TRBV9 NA TGTGCCAGCAGCGTAGGTCAGGGGGGATGGACTGAAGCTTTCTTT CASSVGQGGWTEAFF
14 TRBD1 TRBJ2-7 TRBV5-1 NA TGCGCCAGCAGCTTGGACCAGGGGGCTGGCGAGCAGTACTTC CASSLDQGAGEQYF
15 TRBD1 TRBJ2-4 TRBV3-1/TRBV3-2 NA TGTGCCAGCAGCCAAGCCTTTTCGGACAGGGACATTCAGTACTTC CASSQAFSDRDIQYF
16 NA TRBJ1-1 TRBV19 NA TGTGCCAGTAGTATAGCTTCAGGGCAGGGGATTACTGAAGCTTTCTTT CASSIASGQGITEAFF
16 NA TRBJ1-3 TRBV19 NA TGTGCCAGTAGTATAACACAGGGTTTTGCTGGAAACACCATATATTTT CASSITQGFAGNTIYF
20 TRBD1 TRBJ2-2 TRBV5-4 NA TGTGCCAGCAGCTTGGAGAGAACCGGGACAGCCCGCGAAAACACCGGGGAGCTGTTTTTT CASSLERTGTARENTGELFF
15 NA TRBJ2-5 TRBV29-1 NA TGCAGCGTTGAAGATCAGAGAGGGATCCAAGAGACCCAGTACTTC CSVEDQRGIQETQYF
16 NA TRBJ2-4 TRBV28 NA TGTGCCAGCACCAAACTAGGGGGGGAAGCCAAAAACATTCAGTACTTC CASTKLGGEAKNIQYF
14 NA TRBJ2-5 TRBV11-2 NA TGTGCCAGCAGCCCGGACTGGAGGAGAGAGACCCAGTACTTC CASSPDWRRETQYF
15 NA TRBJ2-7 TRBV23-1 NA TGCGCCAGCAGTCAATCGTCCAGGGGTGTAGACGAGCAGTACTTC CASSQSSRGVDEQYF
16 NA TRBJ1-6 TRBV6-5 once TGTGCCAGCAGTTACTATCGGAGCTCCTATAATTCACCCCTCCACTTT CASSYYRSSYNSPLHF
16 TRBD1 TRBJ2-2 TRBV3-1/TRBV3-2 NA TGTGCCAGCAGCGGAGGGGACAGGGGTTACACCGGGGAGCTGTTTTTT CASSGGDRGYTGELFF
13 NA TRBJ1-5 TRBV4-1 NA TGCGCCAGCATATTGGGGACTGATCAGCCCCAGCATTTT CASILGTDQPQHF
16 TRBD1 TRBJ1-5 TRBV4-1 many TGCGCCAGCAGCCAACCGGACAGGGGGAACAATCAGCCCCAGCATTTT CASSQPDRGNNQPQHF
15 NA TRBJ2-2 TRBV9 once TGTGCCAGCAGCTGGCAGGGTAGAGGTAACGGGGAGCTGTTTTTT CASSWQGRGNGELFF
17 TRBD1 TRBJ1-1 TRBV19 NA TGTGCCAGTAGTATAAGGGGACAGGGGGCGCAGAACACTGAAGCTTTCTTT CASSIRGQGAQNTEAFF
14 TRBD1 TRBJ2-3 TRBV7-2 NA TGTGCCAGCAGCTCCTCACAGGGGACAGATACGCAGTATTTT CASSSSQGTDTQYF
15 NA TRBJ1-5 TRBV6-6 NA TGTGCCAGCAGAACGGGAGAAAGAGGCAATCAGCCCCAGCATTTT CASRTGERGNQPQHF
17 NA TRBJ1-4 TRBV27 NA TGTGCCAGCAGTTTCATATCCCGTGGCGGAGGGAATGAAAAACTGTTTTTT CASSFISRGGGNEKLFF
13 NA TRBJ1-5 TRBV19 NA TGTGCCAGTAGTGGTCAGGGAAGGCAGCCCCAGCATTTT CASSGQGRQPQHF
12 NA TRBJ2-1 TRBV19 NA TGTGCCAGTAGGAGCCGATACAATGAGCAGTTCTTC CASRSRYNEQFF
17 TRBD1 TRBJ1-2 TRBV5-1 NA TGCGCCAGCAGCTTGATGGTTGCAGGGGGCTCTCGCTATGGCTACACCTTC CASSLMVAGGSRYGYTF